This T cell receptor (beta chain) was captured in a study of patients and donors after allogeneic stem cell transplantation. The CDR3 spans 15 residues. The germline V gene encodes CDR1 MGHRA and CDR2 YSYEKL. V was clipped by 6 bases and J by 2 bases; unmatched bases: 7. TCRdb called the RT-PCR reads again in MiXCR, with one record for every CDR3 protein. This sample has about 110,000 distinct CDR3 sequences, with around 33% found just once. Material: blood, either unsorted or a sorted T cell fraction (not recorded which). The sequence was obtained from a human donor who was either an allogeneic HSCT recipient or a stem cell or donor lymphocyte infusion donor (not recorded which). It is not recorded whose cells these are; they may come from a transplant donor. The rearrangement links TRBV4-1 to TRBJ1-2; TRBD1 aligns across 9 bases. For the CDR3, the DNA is TGCGCCAGCAGGGAAATGGGACAGGGAAACTATGGCTACACCTTC. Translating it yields CASREMGQGNYGYTF.